What follows are 25 T cell receptor beta chains derived from one specimen sequenced in a study of Graves' ophthalmopathy and Graves' hyperthyroidism. Amplified material comprised TCR beta CDR3 regions derived from RNA transcripts. The authors performed first-round RT-PCR with HTBI primers and then a second-round multiplex PCR. One entry per CDR3 protein, called by TCRdb with MiXCR from the multiplex PCR reads. The sample gives 11,000 to 15,000 distinct CDR3 sequences, 50% of which show up once; around 45% is in the top ten. Material: peripheral blood. The receptors shown here come from a woman aged 25 to 45 with Graves' ophthalmopathy.

CDR3 DNA: TGTGCCAGCAGCTTAGCAGGGTGGGGTGAAAAACTGTTTTTT. Its protein product is CASSLAGWGEKLFF. This rearrangement joins TRBV7-9 to TRBJ1-4; D unclear. V dropped 0 bases and J dropped 7 bases, with 9 bases sitting between them. Germline V gene data show CDR1 as SEHNR and CDR2 as FQNEAQ (reference sequence). The CDR3 sequence is 14 residues long.

The CDR3 DNA sequence: TGCGCCACTCAAGGGGAATACGATGAGCAGTTCTTC. It is translated as CATQGEYDEQFF. V and J are TRBV10-1 and TRBJ2-1; D might be TRBD1 (5 bases). Germline lookup yields CDR1 WNHNN and CDR2 SYGVQD (reference sequence). V was pared by 10 bases and J by 8 bases, with 15 bases between. The CDR3 is 12 amino acids.

Points on this clonotype: A read error may account for a junction end that differs from germline. V and J are TRBV19 and TRBJ2-3, with 7 bases lining up with TRBD2. The CDR3 runs 14 residues. In germline, CDR1 is LNHDA, CDR2 SQIVND (reference sequence). CDR3 region: CASGLAGAQDTHYF. The CDR3, as DNA: TGTGCCAGTGGACTGGCGGGAGCCCAAGATACGCACTATTTT.

This clonotype has at least ten counts. The chain is built from TRBV2 and TRBJ2-7, with 7 bases matching TRBD1. Germline loops: CDR1 SNHLY, CDR2 FYNNEI. This CDR3 region has 16 residues. With V trimmed by 7 bases and J by 5 bases, 17 bases remained unmatched. This CDR3 is CASKGQPLWGIHEQYF. The DNA for the CDR3 is TGTGCCAGCAAGGGACAGCCACTTTGGGGGATCCACGAGCAGTACTTC.

Remarks on this clonotype: A single base separates this from a much larger clone, so it may be a read error. The chain has TRBV29-1 and TRBJ2-3, with 13 bases lining up with TRBD2. The ends lost 4 bases at V and 6 bases at J; junction bases unmatched: 7. Germline-derived CDR1 and CDR2 are SQVTM and ANQGSEA. The CDR3 has 15 residues. The CDR3 is CSVGGLAGARDTQYF. The CDR3 coding sequence is TGCAGCGTTGGAGGACTAGCGGGAGCAAGGGATACGCAGTATTTT.

This clonotype was detected many times. This may come from a read error, since a much larger clone is one base off. The chain combines TRBV5-4 with TRBJ1-2; D unclear. The CDR3 loop spans 15 amino acids. Trimming took off 1 base at V and 4 bases at J, with 14 bases between the two ends. Germline values: CDR1 SGHNT, CDR2 YYREEE (reference sequence). CDR3 DNA sequence: TGTGCCAGCAGCTTGTGGGATCCCATTGCCTATGGCTACACCTTC. Translated: CASSLWDPIAYGYTF.

This clonotype was picked up a small number of times. The chain uses TRBV19 and TRBJ2-7, with D tentatively TRBD1 (5 bases). CDR3 length equals 14 residues. The V gene's germline CDR1 is LNHDA and CDR2 SQIVND (reference sequence). V lost 7 bases, J lost 0 bases, and 13 bases lay in between. Here the CDR3 reads CASKSTASSYEQYF. The CDR3 DNA follows: TGTGCCAGTAAATCGACAGCGAGCTCCTACGAGCAGTACTTC.

This chain connects TRBV11-1 to TRBJ2-1, with TRBD2 matching over 13 bases. Germline CDR1 reads SGHAT; CDR2 reads FQDESV (reference sequence). The V segment lost 0 bases and the J segment 8 bases; nucleotides outside the gene matches: 7. This CDR3 is 17 amino acids long. The CDR3 bases are TGTGCCAGCAGCTTAGCCCCCACTAGCGGGAGGGCTGATGAGCAGTTCTTC. Protein sequence: CASSLAPTSGRADEQFF.

This clonotype was counted a single time. The V call is TRBV12-3 or TRBV12-4, the J call TRBJ2-6, with a tentative D call TRBD1 (5 bases). The V and J ends lost 6 bases and 4 bases respectively, with 10 bases between them. This CDR3 region has 14 residues. CDR3 amino acids: CASRKRTGANVLTF. In DNA, the CDR3 is TGTGCCAGCAGAAAAAGGACAGGGGCCAACGTCCTGACTTTC.

A few counts support this clonotype. The gene calls are TRBV5-1 and TRBJ2-5; 7 nucleotides line up with TRBD1. Germline assignment: CDR1 SGHRS and CDR2 YFSETQ. The CDR3 covers 14 residues. Trimming removed 4 bases from V and 2 bases from J; junction bases left unmatched: 5. In DNA form, the CDR3 reads TGCGCCAGCAGCGAAGGGACAGCGCAAGAGACCCAGTACTTC. Its translation is CASSEGTAQETQYF.

The chain couples TRBV2 to TRBJ1-2; tentatively, D is TRBD1 (5 bases). The CDR3 loop spans 13 amino acids. Germline lookup yields CDR1 SNHLY and CDR2 FYNNEI. Deletions cut 4 bases from V and 1 base from J, with 7 bases between. The CDR3 region is CASSGDSNYGYTF. DNA of the CDR3: TGTGCCAGCAGTGGTGACAGTAACTATGGCTACACCTTC.

V is TRBV10-2 and J is TRBJ1-5; tentative D call: TRBD1 (5 bases). The ends were cut back, 3 bases at V and 5 bases at J, with 8 bases in the middle. The CDR3 spans 13 residues. Germline V gives CDR1 WSHSY, CDR2 SAAADI. CDR3 sequence: CASSDWGYQPQHF. The CDR3 DNA reads as TGCGCCAGCAGTGATTGGGGGTATCAGCCCCAGCATTTT.

This chain uses TRBV11-2 with TRBJ2-3, with D unresolved. Germline V gives CDR1 SGHAT, CDR2 FQNNGV. The length of the CDR3 is 14 residues. V shed 5 bases and J shed 6 bases, with 15 bases lying between them. CDR3 nucleotides: TGTGCCAGCAGCCCCGTCTTGGTCTCGGATACGCAGTATTTT. Its translation is CASSPVLVSDTQYF.

This clonotype was seen repeatedly, ten times or more. The J gene is TRBJ2-5, the V gene TRBV19; D might be TRBD1 (5 bases). Germline V lookup: CDR1 LNHDA, CDR2 SQIVND (reference sequence). Trimming removed 3 bases from V and 2 bases from J, with 10 bases in between. The CDR3 has 14 residues. The CDR3 DNA sequence: TGTGCCAGTAGTATGGCGACAGCACAAGAGACCCAGTACTTC. Translating it yields CASSMATAQETQYF.

This sequence joins TRBV4-1 and TRBJ2-7; 10 nucleotides match TRBD2. V was pared by 4 bases and J by 4 bases, with 7 bases of the junction left unmatched. CDR1 and CDR2 from the germline V gene are MGHRA and YSYEKL. This CDR3 contains 15 residues. Here the CDR3 DNA reads TGCGCCAGCAGCCGGAATCTAGCGGGAGTGTACGAGCAGTACTTC. Encoded protein: CASSRNLAGVYEQYF.

The chain has TRBV7-3 and TRBJ2-2; 10 bases fit TRBD1. J gave up 6 bases and V 5 bases, and 9 bases lay outside the gene matches. This CDR3 is 16 amino acids long. The V gene's germline CDR1 is SGHTA and CDR2 FQGTGA. The CDR3 DNA reads as TGTGCCAGCAGCCCACCGGGACAGGGGTTCGCCGGGGAGCTGTTTTTT. Its translation is CASSPPGQGFAGELFF.

This clonotype was counted at least ten times. The chain joins TRBV24-1 to TRBJ2-3, with D tentatively TRBD1 (5 bases). Per the germline V gene, CDR1 is KGHDR and CDR2 is SFDVKD. The V and J ends lost 0 bases and 5 bases respectively, with 11 bases between them. This CDR3 comprises 15 residues. In DNA form, the CDR3 reads TGTGCCACCAGTGATTTGGGGGCCGAGGTAGATACGCAGTATTTT. It codes for CATSDLGAEVDTQYF.

This clonotype was observed at least ten times. The CDR3 DNA reads TGTGCCATCTCCGGGACTAGCGGGAAAGAGACCCAGTACTTC. It codes for CAISGTSGKETQYF. The genes are TRBV10-3 and TRBJ2-5, with 13 nucleotides matching TRBD2. CDR1 is ENHRY, CDR2 SYGVKD, per germline. CDR3 length equals 14 residues. V lost 8 bases, J lost 3 bases, and 3 bases stayed unmatched.

V gene TRBV5-1 combines with J gene TRBJ1-5; 10 bases are shared with TRBD1. The ends lost 4 bases at V and 4 bases at J; junction bases unmatched: 5. Germline assignment: CDR1 SGHRS and CDR2 YFSETQ. This CDR3 contains 15 residues. The CDR3 DNA reads TGCGCCAGCAGCCAAGGGACAGGGGTTAATCAGCCCCAGCATTTT. This sequence encodes CASSQGTGVNQPQHF.

The V and J genes are TRBV7-3 and TRBJ2-5; D call uncertain. Trimming shortened V by 3 bases and J by 4 bases, and 9 bases separated the two germline ends. The CDR3 totals 13 residues. Germline V gene sequence: CDR1 SGHTA, CDR2 FQGTGA. The CDR3 DNA is TGTGCCAGCAGCTTCGACCCTTTAGAGACCCAGTACTTC. As protein: CASSFDPLETQYF.

The chain employs TRBV9 and TRBJ1-4; the D is unclear. CDR3 length: 14 residues. Germline CDR1 and CDR2: SGDLS and YYNGEE. V shed 4 bases and J shed 4 bases, with 11 bases lying between them. The CDR3 is CASSPQRYNEKLFF. CDR3 bases: TGTGCCAGCAGCCCACAAAGGTATAATGAAAAACTGTTTTTT. The variable domain in full, with the rest retrieved from reference TRBV9 and TRBJ1-4, is DSGVTQTPKHLITATGQRVTLRCSPRSGDLSVYWYQQSLDQGLQFLIQYYNGEERAKGNILERFSAQQFPDLHSELNLSSLELGDSALYFCASSPQRYNEKLFFGSGTQLSVL.

V is TRBV5-1 and J is TRBJ1-2; maybe TRBD1 (5 bases). The CDR3 spans 14 residues. Trimming stripped 3 bases from V and 8 bases from J, with 17 bases between. Germline V gene data show CDR1 as SGHRS and CDR2 as YFSETQ. Here the CDR3 reads CASSYPDSLVGYTF. DNA for the CDR3: TGCGCCAGCAGCTACCCCGACAGCCTGGTAGGCTACACCTTC.

In its sample, this clonotype was seen a few times. This chain uses TRBV5-4 with TRBJ2-7, with a tentative D call TRBD1 (5 bases). CDR1 and CDR2 from the germline V gene are SGHNT and YYREEE (reference sequence). CDR3 length: 13 amino acids. V lost 0 bases and J 5 bases, leaving 9 bases between the germline ends. CDR3 sequence: CASSLVAQDEQYF. Here the CDR3 DNA reads TGTGCCAGCAGCTTGGTCGCACAGGACGAGCAGTACTTC.

This chain connects TRBV7-8 to TRBJ1-1; D is ambiguous. This CDR3 region has 12 residues. V gave up 5 bases and J gave up 11 bases, with 15 bases separating them. Germline CDR1 reads SGHVS; CDR2 reads FQNEAQ. In DNA, the CDR3 is TGTGCCAGCAGCCTTGAAGTCGGGGAGGCTTTCTTT. This translates into CASSLEVGEAFF.

The genes are TRBV6-1 and TRBJ1-5, with 7 positions matching TRBD1. V was pared by 7 bases and J by 1 base, with 10 bases of the junction left unmatched. The germline gives CDR1 MNHNS, CDR2 SASEGT. There are 16 residues in the CDR3. The DNA for the CDR3 is TGTGCCAGCAAGGCAGGGGGAAGGGTAAGCAATCAGCCCCAGCATTTT. Translation: CASKAGGRVSNQPQHF.